The 2 T cell receptor beta chains reported below all come from one sample, sequenced in a study of T-cell memory formation after mild COVID-19. In TCRdb, the 5' RACE reads were re-called with MiXCR into one record per CDR3 protein. The repertoire holds under 200,000 distinct CDR3 sequences, with 11% as singletons. The sequencing sample was made of PBMCs or a T cell subset sorted from them (not recorded which). The receptor source for this set is a young man who had mild COVID-19 (a few samples of this study predate the infection). Cell type and time point are not known.

A few counts support this clonotype. In nucleotides, the CDR3 is TGTGCCACTACGAGGGCTGGAAACACCATATATTTT. Translating gives CATTRAGNTIYF. The chain is built from TRBV5-6 and TRBJ1-3; D is unresolved. The CDR3 runs 12 residues. The ends were cut back, 9 bases at V and 2 bases at J, with 9 bases in the middle. Germline lookup yields CDR1 SGHDT and CDR2 YYEEEE.

The rearrangement joins TRBV7-2 to TRBJ1-1, with D possibly TRBD1 on 6 matching bases. Trimming cost V 5 bases and J 1 base, with 11 bases left between them. The CDR3 loop spans 14 amino acids. Germline CDR1 is SGHTA and CDR2 is FQGNSA. CDR3 amino acids: CASSQQGPNTEAFF. The CDR3 nucleotides read TGTGCCAGCAGCCAGCAGGGGCCGAACACTGAAGCTTTCTTT.